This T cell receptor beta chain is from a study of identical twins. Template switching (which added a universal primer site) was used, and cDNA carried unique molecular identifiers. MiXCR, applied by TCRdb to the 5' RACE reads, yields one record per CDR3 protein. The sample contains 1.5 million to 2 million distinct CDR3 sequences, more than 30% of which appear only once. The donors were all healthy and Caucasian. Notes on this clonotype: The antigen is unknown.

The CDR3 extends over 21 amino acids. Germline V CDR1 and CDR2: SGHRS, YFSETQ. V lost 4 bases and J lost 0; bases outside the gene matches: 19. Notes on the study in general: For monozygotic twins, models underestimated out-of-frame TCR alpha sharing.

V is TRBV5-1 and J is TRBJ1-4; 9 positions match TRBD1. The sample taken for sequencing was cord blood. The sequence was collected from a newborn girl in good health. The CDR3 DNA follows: TGCGCCAGCAGCGGAAGTCCCGGGACAGGGAGGCGATATGCAACTAATGAAAAACTGTTTTTT. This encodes CASSGSPGTGRRYATNEKLFF.